This passage covers 32 T cell receptor beta chains from one sample sequenced in a study of T cell changes during pregnancy in multiple sclerosis (dated by TCRdb to between 2018 and 2020). Libraries were built with the immunoSEQ multiplex PCR assay. In its TCRdb copy, this immuneACCESS table keeps in-frame sequences only and misses some clones. Where compared with another copy, unresolved V genes explain less than half of these, and the others have no known cause. Present in this sample are some 50,000 clones, over 90% of which were seen just once. Over 4.5% of the sample is held by the ten biggest clonotypes. The sequencing here drew on CD8+ T cells from peripheral blood mononuclear cells, taken in the first trimester of pregnancy. These receptors all come from a female donor with multiple sclerosis, enrolled in a pregnancy study.

This CDR3 reads CASSADTATNEKLFF. Here the CDR3 DNA reads TGTGCCAGCAGTGCAGACACAGCAACTAATGAAAAACTGTTTTTT. The chain employs TRBV11-2 and TRBJ1-4, with no clear D. Trimming cost V 6 bases and J 0 bases, with 11 bases left between them. The CDR3 sequence is 15 residues long. Germline V gene sequence: CDR1 SGHAT, CDR2 FQNNGV.

V gene TRBV19 combines with J gene TRBJ2-5; D gene uncertain. The germline gives CDR1 LNHDA, CDR2 SQIVND (reference sequence). This CDR3 contains 13 residues. V lost 3 bases to trimming and J lost 0 bases, with 5 bases between them. CDR3 region: CASSMRYQETQYF. In DNA, the CDR3 is TGTGCCAGTAGTATGAGGTACCAAGAGACCCAGTACTTC.

The V and J genes are TRBV4-2 and TRBJ1-1; the D gene is possibly TRBD1 (6 bases). CDR1 and CDR2 (germline): LGHNA, YNFKEQ. Trimming removed 0 bases from V and 10 bases from J, with 24 bases in between. This CDR3 contains 17 residues. Here the CDR3 reads CASSQEGTGIHPVSAFF. The CDR3 DNA is TGTGCCAGCAGCCAAGAAGGCACAGGGATCCACCCCGTCTCAGCTTTCTTT.

The genes are TRBV5-1 and TRBJ1-2; D is unclear. Germline-derived CDR1 and CDR2 are SGHRS and YFSETQ. Trimming pared 3 bases from V and 5 bases from J, leaving 14 bases between. The length of the CDR3 is 14 residues. The CDR3 nucleotides are TGCGCCAGCAGCTCCGGGTTGGATTGGTATGGCTACACCTTC. Translated, it gives CASSSGLDWYGYTF.

V and J are TRBV5-1 and TRBJ2-2, with 10 bases identical to TRBD1. There are 15 residues in the CDR3. V dropped 4 bases and J dropped 5; count of bases not matched to a gene: 5. Germline V gene data show CDR1 as SGHRS and CDR2 as YFSETQ. CDR3 DNA: TGCGCCAGCAGCCCCGGACAGGGGGTGACCGGGGAGCTGTTTTTT. It codes for CASSPGQGVTGELFF.

The chain joins TRBV7-9 to TRBJ1-2; possibly TRBD1 for D (6 bases). V was trimmed by 5 bases and J by 4 bases, leaving 14 bases between them. The CDR3 contains 14 residues. The germline gives CDR1 SEHNR, CDR2 FQNEAQ (reference sequence). The CDR3 region is CASSTGGPGYGYTF. CDR3 coding DNA: TGTGCCAGCAGCACCGGGGGGCCCGGCTATGGCTACACCTTC.

The chain has TRBV5-1 and TRBJ1-2; 7 bases fit TRBD1. This CDR3 region has 16 residues. V dropped 3 bases and J dropped 2; count of bases not matched to a gene: 10. The V gene's germline CDR1 is SGHRS and CDR2 YFSETQ. CDR3: CASSSRDSPKNYGYTF. Here the CDR3 DNA reads TGCGCCAGCAGCTCCCGGGACAGTCCGAAGAACTATGGCTACACCTTC.

This clone was seen only once. The genes are TRBV4-1 and TRBJ1-1; 10 bases map to TRBD1. CDR3 size: 13 residues. With V trimmed by 4 bases and J by 7 bases, 3 bases remained unmatched. Germline V gives CDR1 MGHRA, CDR2 YSYEKL. CDR3 sequence: CASSLGTGVEAFF. The CDR3, as DNA: TGCGCCAGCAGCCTCGGGACAGGGGTTGAAGCTTTCTTT.

The V call is TRBV29-1, the J call TRBJ1-2, with 7 nucleotides matching TRBD1. The germline CDR1 and CDR2 sequences are SQVTM and ANQGSEA. This CDR3 contains 15 residues. V was pared by 0 bases and J by 3 bases, with 7 bases of the junction left unmatched. CDR3 region: CSVEDFGDRDYGYTF. CDR3 DNA sequence: TGCAGCGTTGAAGATTTCGGAGACAGGGACTATGGCTACACCTTC.

The rearrangement links TRBV19 to TRBJ2-7; tentatively, D is TRBD2 (5 bases). CDR1 is LNHDA and CDR2 is SQIVND in the germline V gene (reference sequence). V was trimmed by 5 bases and J by 0 bases, leaving 11 bases between them. The CDR3 is 14 amino acids. The CDR3 bases are TGTGCCAGTAGTCCGCCCGGAGGCTCCTACGAGCAGTACTTC. Its protein is CASSPPGGSYEQYF. Drawing the rest from reference TRBV19 and TRBJ2-7, the complete variable domain is DGGITQSPKYLFRKEGQNVTLSCEQNLNHDAMYWYRQDPGQGLRLIYYSQIVNDFQKGDIAEGYSVSREKKESFPLTVTSAQKNPTAFYLCASSPPGGSYEQYFGPGTRLTVT.

This chain links TRBV7-9 with TRBJ2-4, with 8 nucleotides matching TRBD1. Germline values: CDR1 SEHNR, CDR2 FQNEAQ (reference sequence). The trim removed 5 bases at V and 0 bases at J, leaving 6 bases unmatched. This CDR3 region has 16 residues. As DNA, the CDR3 is TGTGCCAGCAGCGACCGGACAGGGAGAGCCAAAAACATTCAGTACTTC. Translated, it gives CASSDRTGRAKNIQYF. Full variable domain (rest looked up from reference TRBV7-9 and TRBJ2-4): DTGVSQNPRHKITKRGQNVTFRCDPISEHNRLYWYRQTLGQGPEFLTYFQNEAQLEKSRLLSDRFSAERPKGSFSTLEIQRTEQGDSAMYLCASSDRTGRAKNIQYFGAGTRLSVL.

V is TRBV4-3 and J is TRBJ2-1; 9 nucleotides agree with TRBD1. The CDR3 has 13 amino acids. Germline CDR1 and CDR2: LGHNA and YSLEER. The junction had 6 bases not matched to a gene; V was cut back by 6 bases and J by 9 bases. The CDR3 sequence: CASSGTGLSEQFF. The CDR3 DNA is TGCGCCAGCAGTGGGACAGGGTTAAGTGAGCAGTTCTTC.

This clone appeared once. The V and J genes are TRBV16 and TRBJ1-3; D gene ambiguous. Germline V CDR1 and CDR2: KGHSY, FQNENV. The CDR3 has 16 amino acids. V gave up 0 bases and J gave up 0 bases, with 9 bases separating them. CDR3 protein: CASSQSPTFSGNTIYF. The DNA for the CDR3 is TGTGCCAGCAGCCAATCTCCTACCTTCTCTGGAAACACCATATATTTT.

The genes are TRBV30 and TRBJ2-1, with D possibly TRBD1 on 6 matching bases. Germline-derived CDR1 and CDR2 are GTSNPN and SVGIG (reference sequence). The CDR3 is made up of 24 amino acids. The ends were cut back, 3 bases at V and 9 bases at J, with 48 bases in the middle. The CDR3 nucleotides are TGTGCCTGGAGGCTAAAGGGGGTGGATTATCGGGACCCAGGGACCGGGCTCCCTCCGATTGAGCAGTTCTTC. Amino acids: CAWRLKGVDYRDPGTGLPPIEQFF. Full variable domain (outside the CDR3, taken from reference TRBV30 and TRBJ2-1): SQTIHQWPATLVQPVGSPLSLECTVEGTSNPNLYWYRQAAGRGLQLLFYSVGIGQISSEVPQNLSASRPQDRQFILSSKKLLLSDSGFYLCAWRLKGVDYRDPGTGLPPIEQFFGPGTRLTVL.

This clone appeared once. The V gene is TRBV13, the J gene TRBJ2-5; D possibly corresponds to TRBD1 (6 bases). The germline gives CDR1 PRHDT, CDR2 FYEKMQ (reference sequence). Trimming took off 4 bases at V and 4 bases at J, with 10 bases between the two ends. This CDR3 has 13 residues. DNA of the CDR3: TGTGCCAGCAGCTCGGACAGACGAGAGACCCAGTACTTC. Its protein product is CASSSDRRETQYF.

This chain uses TRBV6-1 with TRBJ2-7, with a weak D call TRBD1 (6 bases). This CDR3 spans 14 amino acids. Germline loops: CDR1 MNHNS, CDR2 SASEGT. The V end lost 6 bases, the J end lost 0 bases, and 12 bases lay between the germline ends. This CDR3 reads CASRETGSSYEQYF. CDR3 in DNA: TGTGCCAGCAGGGAGACAGGCAGCTCCTACGAGCAGTACTTC.

The chain uses TRBV19 and TRBJ2-7, with 12 bases identical to TRBD2. This CDR3 has 17 residues. Germline loops: CDR1 LNHDA, CDR2 SQIVND (reference sequence). V lost 4 bases to trimming and J lost 5 bases; unmatched junction nucleotides: 12. The CDR3 region is CASSNKLAGGTGNEQYF. CDR3 nucleotides: TGTGCCAGTAGTAACAAACTAGCGGGAGGCACCGGTAACGAGCAGTACTTC.

This chain uses TRBV28 with TRBJ2-7; TRBD2 matches 13 bases. The V segment lost 7 bases and the J segment 5 bases; nucleotides outside the gene matches: 14. CDR1 MDHEN and CDR2 SYDVKM come from the germline V gene. CDR3 length: 17 residues. The CDR3 reads CASTSPGLAGRLDEQYF. Written as DNA, the CDR3 is TGTGCCAGCACAAGTCCGGGACTAGCGGGGCGCCTCGACGAGCAGTACTTC.

The rearrangement uses TRBV4-3 and TRBJ2-2; 7 positions agree with TRBD1. Germline CDR1 LGHNA, CDR2 YSLEER. The CDR3 sequence is 14 residues long. With V trimmed by 7 bases and J by 7 bases, 9 bases remained unmatched. The CDR3 loop is CASNPTGMDGELFF. The CDR3 DNA follows: TGCGCCAGCAACCCGACAGGGATGGACGGGGAGCTGTTTTTT.

This chain links TRBV18 with TRBJ2-1; weak D call: TRBD1 (5 bases). Germline V gene lookup returns CDR1 KGHSH and CDR2 LQKENI. Trimming took 2 bases from V and 2 from J, leaving 16 bases between them. The CDR3 is 17 residues long. The CDR3 region has the DNA TGTGCCAGCTCACCAACGCAGGGAATTGGCCCCTACAATGAGCAGTTCTTC. This sequence encodes CASSPTQGIGPYNEQFF.

The V gene is TRBV15, the J gene TRBJ2-1; possible D gene TRBD2, 6 bases. The CDR3 sequence is 16 residues long. CDR1 LNHNV and CDR2 YYDKDF come from the germline V gene (reference sequence). Trimming removed 6 bases from V and 5 bases from J, with 20 bases in between. The CDR3: CATSRLVVVRDNEQFF. CDR3 in DNA: TGTGCCACCAGTCGACTAGTTGTCGTTCGGGACAATGAGCAGTTCTTC.

The chain uses TRBV5-1 and TRBJ2-1; 8 positions agree with TRBD1. The CDR3 is 14 amino acids. Germline V gene sequence: CDR1 SGHRS, CDR2 YFSETQ. J gave up 4 bases and V 6 bases, and 6 bases lay outside the gene matches. The CDR3 protein is CASTRTGLYNEQFF. The CDR3 DNA reads as TGCGCCAGCACCAGGACAGGGCTATACAATGAGCAGTTCTTC. The complete variable domain, with remaining parts taken from reference TRBV5-1 and TRBJ2-1, reads KAGVTQTPRYLIKTRGQQVTLSCSPISGHRSVSWYQQTPGQGLQFLFEYFSETQRNKGNFPGRFSGRQFSNSRSEMNVSTLELGDSALYLCASTRTGLYNEQFFGPGTRLTVL.

This chain links TRBV2 with TRBJ1-1, with D maybe TRBD1 (6 bases). V was pared by 8 bases and J by 4 bases, with 17 bases between. The germline gives CDR1 SNHLY, CDR2 FYNNEI. The CDR3 length is 14 residues. DNA of the CDR3: TGTGCCAGCGAGGGGACACCCACGAGCACTGAAGCTTTCTTT. Translation gives CASEGTPTSTEAFF.

The chain recombines TRBV13 with TRBJ2-1; 7 bases match TRBD2. Losses at the gene ends were 0 bases for V and 0 bases for J; bases not matched to a gene: 5. CDR1 and CDR2 from the germline V gene are PRHDT and FYEKMQ (reference sequence). The CDR3 spans 17 residues. Here the CDR3 reads CASSLGPGGSSYNEQFF. The CDR3 region has the DNA TGTGCCAGCAGCTTAGGCCCTGGCGGGAGCTCCTACAATGAGCAGTTCTTC.

The V gene is TRBV4-1, the J gene TRBJ2-2; TRBD2 matches 13 bases. The ends lost 2 bases at V and 4 bases at J; junction bases unmatched: 7. This CDR3 has 18 amino acids. Germline-derived CDR1 and CDR2 are MGHRA and YSYEKL. The CDR3 sequence is CASSQILAGGGRTGELFF. As DNA, the CDR3 is TGCGCCAGCAGCCAAATACTAGCGGGAGGGGGACGCACCGGGGAGCTGTTTTTT.

This sequence joins TRBV9 and TRBJ2-1; 8 bases map to TRBD2. This CDR3 is 13 amino acids long. The germline CDR1 and CDR2 sequences are SGDLS and YYNGEE. V was clipped by 3 bases and J by 7 bases; unmatched bases: 3. The chain's CDR3 is CASSAGGGNEQFF. In nucleotides, the CDR3 is TGTGCCAGCAGCGCCGGGGGGGGGAATGAGCAGTTCTTC.

This chain joins TRBV5-1 and TRBJ2-5; 7 nucleotides match TRBD2. Germline V CDR1 and CDR2: SGHRS, YFSETQ. The CDR3 is 15 amino acids. V shed 2 bases and J 4 bases; nucleotides not matched to a gene: 8. The CDR3 region is CASSLGTSVRETQYF. CDR3 nucleotide sequence: TGCGCCAGCAGCTTAGGCACTAGCGTGCGAGAGACCCAGTACTTC. Full variable domain (remainder filled in from reference TRBV5-1 and TRBJ2-5): KAGVTQTPRYLIKTRGQQVTLSCSPISGHRSVSWYQQTPGQGLQFLFEYFSETQRNKGNFPGRFSGRQFSNSRSEMNVSTLELGDSALYLCASSLGTSVRETQYFGPGTRLLVL.

This chain links TRBV27 with TRBJ1-1; D is unclear. V gave up 4 bases and J gave up 4 bases, with 7 bases separating them. The CDR3 is 12 amino acids. Germline-derived CDR1 and CDR2 are MNHEY and SMNVEV (reference sequence). The DNA for the CDR3 is TGTGCCAGCAGTTCTCGGGGCACTGAAGCTTTCTTT. It codes for CASSSRGTEAFF.

The genes are TRBV15 and TRBJ2-1; 9 bases align to TRBD1. CDR1 and CDR2 (germline): LNHNV, YYDKDF (reference sequence). V trimming: 5 bases; J trimming: 6 bases; junction bases outside the gene matches: 8. The CDR3 is made up of 15 amino acids. This CDR3 is CATSPDRGTGNEQFF. The CDR3 bases are TGTGCCACCAGCCCAGACAGGGGGACGGGCAATGAGCAGTTCTTC.

The chain uses TRBV2 and TRBJ1-1; TRBD1 is a possible D gene (6 bases). CDR1 and CDR2 from the germline V gene are SNHLY and FYNNEI. The CDR3 is made up of 11 amino acids. V lost 8 bases and J lost 4, with 8 bases in between. CDR3 sequence reads: CASLGGTEAFF. As DNA, the CDR3 is TGTGCCAGCTTAGGGGGCACTGAAGCTTTCTTT.

The V call is TRBV21-1, the J call TRBJ1-1; the tabulated D call, TRBD1, remains unverified against the DNA. TRBV21-1 is a recognized pseudogene. The CDR3 loop spans 17 amino acids. Here the CDR3 reads CASRPFLGVRGRTEAFF. CDR3 in DNA: TGTGCCAGCAGGCCTTTCTTGGGTGTCAGGGGGAGGACTGAAGCTTTCTTT.

This clone appeared once. The gene calls are TRBV6-4 and TRBJ2-3; TRBD2 matches 7 bases. CDR3 length: 15 residues. V dropped 0 bases and J dropped 2; count of bases not matched to a gene: 2. Germline V gene data show CDR1 as MRHNA and CDR2 as SNTAGT. In nucleotides, the CDR3 is TGTGCCAGCAGTGACTCGGGACTACACACAGATACGCAGTATTTT. It codes for CASSDSGLHTDTQYF.